This T cell receptor beta chain was recorded in a study of CD8 T cells in ankylosing spondylitis. Study-level findings and limits: Disease-associated clones were reportedly significantly overrepresented in matched ankylosing spondylitis synovial fluid. Apparently characteristic of ankylosing spondylitis blood was a TCR beta motif (roughly eight highly homologous variants).

Remarks on this clonotype: Its cognate antigen is unknown.

Quantitative 5'-RACE with molecular barcodes produced the TCR beta libraries. Via MiXCR, TCRdb re-called the 5' RACE reads, giving one row per CDR3 protein. The data show about 7,900 distinct CDR3 sequences, with around 4.2% seen just once and less than 11% held by the top ten. Trimming removed 0 bases from V and 7 bases from J, with 11 bases in between. Per germline, CDR1 SGDLS and CDR2 YYNGEE. The length of the CDR3 is 13 residues. This receptor was obtained from a female donor with ankylosing spondylitis or in good health (not recorded which). This sequence joins TRBV9 and TRBJ2-7; D not certain. Sequencing was done on a sample of blood, either unsorted or a sorted T cell fraction (not recorded which). This CDR3 reads CASSVGPMWEQYF. CDR3 in DNA: TGTGCCAGCAGCGTAGGACCTATGTGGGAGCAGTACTTC.